This record concerns one T cell receptor beta chain sequence. Its target is unknown. The junction does not match germline at one end; this may be a read error. This specimen belongs to a study of long-term antiretroviral therapy in people with HIV. In germline, CDR1 is SSHAT, CDR2 FNYEAQ (reference sequence). This CDR3 region has 14 residues. Specimens carried roughly 0.95-10 million cryopreserved PBMC before DNA extraction. Study findings and constraints: Specimens of blood were obtained during about 2003 to 2018, possibly under older ART regimens. Controls exceeded HIV repertoires in CDR3 length range. The study lacked data on ART adherence, viral resistance or therapy changes.

Sequencing relied on immunoSEQ assay v3.0, run at survey level. Generated by immunoSEQ multiplex PCR, the TCRdb table keeps only in-frame clones and is missing some. Here the sample spans tens of thousands of clones, 75% to 85% being singletons. The source material was unsorted PBMCs, sampled 0.3 years after starting antiretroviral therapy. The J gene is TRBJ2-5, the V gene TRBV7-7; either TRBD1 or TRBD2 may fit D (6 bases each). The clonotype originates from a man in his forties with HIV. The CDR3: CASSPGGPAQTQYF. Written as DNA, the CDR3 is TGTGCTAGCAGCCCCGGGGGCCCCGCCCAGACCCAGTACTTC. The full variable domain, rest sourced from reference TRBV7-7 and TRBJ2-5, is GAGVSQSPRYKVTKRGQDVTLRCDPISSHATLYWYQQALGQGPEFLTYFNYEAQPDKSGLPSDRFSAERPEGSISTLTIQRTEQRDSAMYRCASSPGGPAQTQYFGPGTRLLVL.